The clone carrying this T cell receptor (beta chain) was counted between two and nine times. Its antigen is not identified. This PCR relied on a set of 60 Vbeta primers and 13 Jbeta primers. Libraries were prepared by immunoSEQ multiplex PCR; TCRdb keeps only in-frame clonotypes and omits some of them. This repertoire shows roughly 190,000 clones, 70% to 75% found once; its top ten account for less than 4%. The entry originates in a study of cytomegalovirus exposure and HLA in healthy donors. Study in general: Earlier work reported 95 million to 130 million unique TCR beta sequences from some 170 million T cells. Study-wide results and caveats: It was shown in a later analysis that HLA-associated TCR beta chains were more clonally expanded than other, equally common chains. In vitro work confirmed that a few CMV-associated chains recognize CMV antigens. Across donors, sequencing depth was assumed by presence/absence analyses to be roughly uniform.

Germline values: CDR1 LNHDA, CDR2 SQIVND (reference sequence). The CDR3 is made up of 16 amino acids. Trimming left V 0 bases short and J 7 bases short, with 16 bases between. The sequenced sample was PBMCs. J is TRBJ2-1 and V is TRBV19, with a possible D match to TRBD1 (6 bases). The source of this sequence is a woman aged 25 to 45 in good health and CMV-seropositive. The CDR3 is CASSIEQGRGRNEQFF. CDR3 DNA: TGTGCCAGTAGTATAGAACAGGGAAGGGGTAGGAATGAGCAGTTCTTC.